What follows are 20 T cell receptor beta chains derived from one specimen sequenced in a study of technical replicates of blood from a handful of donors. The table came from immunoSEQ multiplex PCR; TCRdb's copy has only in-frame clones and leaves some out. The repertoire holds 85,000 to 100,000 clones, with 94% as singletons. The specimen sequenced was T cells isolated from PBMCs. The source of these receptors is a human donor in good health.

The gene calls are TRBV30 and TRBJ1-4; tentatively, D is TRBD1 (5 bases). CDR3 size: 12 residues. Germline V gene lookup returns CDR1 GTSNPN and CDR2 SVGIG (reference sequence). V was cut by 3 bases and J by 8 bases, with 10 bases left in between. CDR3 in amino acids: CAWSREREKLFF. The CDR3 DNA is TGTGCCTGGAGCAGGGAAAGGGAAAAACTGTTTTTT.

Here the CDR3 reads CASSRGADVSNQPQHF. The CDR3, as DNA: TGTGCCAGCTCCCGCGGAGCGGATGTTAGCAATCAGCCCCAGCATTTT. V and J are TRBV6-6 and TRBJ1-5; unclear D gene. CDR3 size: 16 residues. Trimming pared 8 bases from V and 0 bases from J, leaving 17 bases between. Germline CDR1 and CDR2: MNHNY and SVGAGI (reference sequence).

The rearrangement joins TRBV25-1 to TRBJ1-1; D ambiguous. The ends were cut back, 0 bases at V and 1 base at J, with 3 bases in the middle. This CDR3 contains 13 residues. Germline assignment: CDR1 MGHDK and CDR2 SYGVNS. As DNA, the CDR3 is TGTGCCAGCAGTGAATACGGGAACACTGAAGCTTTCTTT. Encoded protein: CASSEYGNTEAFF.

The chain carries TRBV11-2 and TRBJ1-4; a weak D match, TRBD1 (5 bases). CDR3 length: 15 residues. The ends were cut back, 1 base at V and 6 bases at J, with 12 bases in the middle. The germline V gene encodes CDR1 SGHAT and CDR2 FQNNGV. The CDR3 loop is CASSLVGREDEKLFF. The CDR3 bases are TGTGCCAGCAGCTTAGTTGGCAGGGAGGATGAAAAACTGTTTTTT.

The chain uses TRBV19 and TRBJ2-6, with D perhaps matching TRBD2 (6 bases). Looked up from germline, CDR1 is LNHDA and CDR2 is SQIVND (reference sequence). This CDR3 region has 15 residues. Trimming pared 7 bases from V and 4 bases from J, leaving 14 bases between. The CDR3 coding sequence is TGTGCCAGTAATTTCGGGAGCCCCGGGGCCAACGTCCTGACTTTC. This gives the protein CASNFGSPGANVLTF.

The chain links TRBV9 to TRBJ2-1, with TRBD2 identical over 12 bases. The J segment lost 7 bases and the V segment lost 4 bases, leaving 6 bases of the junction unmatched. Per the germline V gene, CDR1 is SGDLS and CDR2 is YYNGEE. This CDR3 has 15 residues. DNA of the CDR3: TGTGCCAGCAGCCTGACTAGCGGGAGCGGAAATGAGCAGTTCTTC. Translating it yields CASSLTSGSGNEQFF. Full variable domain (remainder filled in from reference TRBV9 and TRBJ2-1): DSGVTQTPKHLITATGQRVTLRCSPRSGDLSVYWYQQSLDQGLQFLIQYYNGEERAKGNILERFSAQQFPDLHSELNLSSLELGDSALYFCASSLTSGSGNEQFFGPGTRLTVL.

This CDR3 is CASSLLGTSGTDTQYF. The DNA for the CDR3 is TGTGCCAGCAGCTTATTGGGGACTAGCGGCACAGATACGCAGTATTTT. This rearrangement joins TRBV7-6 to TRBJ2-3; 10 bases agree with TRBD2. There are 16 residues in the CDR3. Per germline, CDR1 SGHVS and CDR2 FNYEAQ. Trimming took 2 bases from V and 1 from J; bases not matched to a gene: 3.

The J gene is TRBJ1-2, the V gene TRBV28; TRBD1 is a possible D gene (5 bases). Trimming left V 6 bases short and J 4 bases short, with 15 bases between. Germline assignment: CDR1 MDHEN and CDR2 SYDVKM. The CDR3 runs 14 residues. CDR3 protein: CASSLRRGTYGYTF. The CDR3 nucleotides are TGTGCCAGCAGCCTCCGACGGGGGACCTATGGCTACACCTTC.

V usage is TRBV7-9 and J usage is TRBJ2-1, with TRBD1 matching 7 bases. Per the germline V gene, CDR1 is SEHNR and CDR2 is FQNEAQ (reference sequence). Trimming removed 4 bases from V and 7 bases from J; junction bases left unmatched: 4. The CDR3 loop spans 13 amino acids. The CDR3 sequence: CASSYPQGNEQFF. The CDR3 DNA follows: TGTGCCAGCAGCTATCCACAGGGGAATGAGCAGTTCTTC.

DNA for the CDR3: TGTGCCAGCAGCCTACCGGGACTAGCGGACTACGAGCAGTACTTC. Encoded protein: CASSLPGLADYEQYF. This chain connects TRBV11-2 to TRBJ2-7, with 11 bases that match TRBD2. The J segment lost 3 bases and the V segment lost 5 bases, leaving 6 bases of the junction unmatched. There are 15 residues in the CDR3. Germline-derived CDR1 and CDR2 are SGHAT and FQNNGV.

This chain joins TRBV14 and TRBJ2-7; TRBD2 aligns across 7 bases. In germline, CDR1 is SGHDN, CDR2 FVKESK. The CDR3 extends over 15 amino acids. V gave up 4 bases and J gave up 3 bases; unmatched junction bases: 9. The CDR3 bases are TGTGCCAGCAGCCTCGGCCTAGCGGAGGGCTACGAGCAGTACTTC. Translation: CASSLGLAEGYEQYF.

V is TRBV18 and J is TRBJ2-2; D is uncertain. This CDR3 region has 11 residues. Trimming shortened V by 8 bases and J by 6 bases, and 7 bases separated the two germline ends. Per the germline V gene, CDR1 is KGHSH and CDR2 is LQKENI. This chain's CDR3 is CASGRSGELFF. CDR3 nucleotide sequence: TGTGCCAGCGGCCGTTCCGGGGAGCTGTTTTTT. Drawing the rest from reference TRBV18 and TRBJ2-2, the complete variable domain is NAGVMQNPRHLVRRRGQEARLRCSPMKGHSHVYWYRQLPEEGLKFMVYLQKENIIDESGMPKERFSAEFPKEGPSILRIQQVVRGDSAAYFCASGRSGELFFGEGSRLTVL.

The CDR3: CASSGYGTKRNIQYF. Here the CDR3 DNA reads TGTGCCAGCAGTGGCTACGGGACAAAAAGAAACATTCAGTACTTC. This chain links TRBV2 with TRBJ2-4; tentative D call: TRBD1 (6 bases). The V gene lost 4 bases and the J gene lost 6 bases, with 16 bases spanning the gap. The CDR3 sequence is 15 residues long. Germline-derived CDR1 and CDR2 are SNHLY and FYNNEI.

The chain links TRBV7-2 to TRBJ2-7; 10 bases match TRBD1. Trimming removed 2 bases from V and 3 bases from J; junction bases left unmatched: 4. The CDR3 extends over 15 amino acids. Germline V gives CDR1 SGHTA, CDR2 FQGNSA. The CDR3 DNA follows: TGTGCCAGCAGCTTAAGGACAGGGGGGGACTACGAGCAGTACTTC. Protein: CASSLRTGGDYEQYF.

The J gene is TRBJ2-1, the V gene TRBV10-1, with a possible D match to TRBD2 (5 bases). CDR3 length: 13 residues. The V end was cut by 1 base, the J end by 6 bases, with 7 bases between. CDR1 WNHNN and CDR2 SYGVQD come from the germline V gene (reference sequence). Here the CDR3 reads CASSEFGINEQFF. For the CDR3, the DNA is TGCGCCAGCAGTGAGTTCGGGATCAATGAGCAGTTCTTC.

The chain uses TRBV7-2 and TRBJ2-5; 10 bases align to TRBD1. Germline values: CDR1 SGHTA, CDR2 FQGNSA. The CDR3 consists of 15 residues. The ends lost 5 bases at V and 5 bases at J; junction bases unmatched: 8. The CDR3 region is CASSLDRGREETQYF. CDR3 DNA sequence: TGTGCCAGCAGCCTCGACAGGGGGCGCGAGGAGACCCAGTACTTC.

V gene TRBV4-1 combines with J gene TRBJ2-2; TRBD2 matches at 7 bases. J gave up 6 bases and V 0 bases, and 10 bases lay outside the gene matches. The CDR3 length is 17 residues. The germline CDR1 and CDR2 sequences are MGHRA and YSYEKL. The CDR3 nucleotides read TGCGCCAGCAGCCAAGATCCCCTAACGGGAGGACCCGGGGAGCTGTTTTTT. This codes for CASSQDPLTGGPGELFF.

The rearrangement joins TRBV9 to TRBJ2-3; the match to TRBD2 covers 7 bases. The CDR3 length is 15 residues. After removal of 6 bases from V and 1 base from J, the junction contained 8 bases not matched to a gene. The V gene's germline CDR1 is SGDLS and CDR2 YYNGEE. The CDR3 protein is CASNYGGRGTDTQYF. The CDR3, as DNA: TGTGCCAGCAACTATGGTGGGAGGGGCACAGATACGCAGTATTTT.

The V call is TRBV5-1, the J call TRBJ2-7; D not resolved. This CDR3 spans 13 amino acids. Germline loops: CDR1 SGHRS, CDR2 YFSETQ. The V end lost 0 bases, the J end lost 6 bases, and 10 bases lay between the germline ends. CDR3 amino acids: CASSLEESSEQYF. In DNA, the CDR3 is TGCGCCAGCAGCTTGGAAGAGTCTTCCGAGCAGTACTTC.

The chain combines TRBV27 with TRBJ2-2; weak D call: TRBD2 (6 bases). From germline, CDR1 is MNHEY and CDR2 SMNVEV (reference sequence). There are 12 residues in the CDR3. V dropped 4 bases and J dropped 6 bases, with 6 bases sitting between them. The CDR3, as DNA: TGTGCCAGCAGTTGGGACTCCGGGGAGCTGTTTTTT. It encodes CASSWDSGELFF.